A single sample is the source of the 2 T cell receptor beta chains below, sequenced in a study of T cell changes during pregnancy in multiple sclerosis (dated by TCRdb to about 2019). Libraries came from the immunoSEQ multiplex PCR assay. Sourced from immuneACCESS, this table was stored by TCRdb with only in-frame sequences that have V and J called. A share of the clones is absent; for the studies checked, an unresolved V gene accounts for under half, and the remainder has no known explanation. Within this sample are under 85,000 clones, with under 95% of them counted one time only. Clones ranked in the top ten supply approximately 1.5% of the sample. The sample in question was peripheral blood, obtained in the third trimester of pregnancy. All receptors come from a female donor in good health, enrolled as a control in a pregnancy study.

This rearrangement joins TRBV18 to TRBJ2-5; a weak D match, TRBD1 (6 bases). Germline V lookup: CDR1 KGHSH, CDR2 LQKENI. V was clipped by 0 bases and J by 4 bases, with 12 bases between them. CDR3 length: 15 amino acids. The CDR3 here is CASSPPWGQGETQYF. Written as DNA, the CDR3 is TGTGCCAGCTCACCACCGTGGGGGCAGGGAGAGACCCAGTACTTC.

In this sample, this clone turned up a few times. This chain uses TRBV28 with TRBJ2-5; D not certain. Trimming cost V 3 bases and J 2 bases, with 16 bases left between them. This CDR3 is built from 16 residues. Germline CDR1 MDHEN, CDR2 SYDVKM. CDR3 sequence reads: CASSFGRGPKQETQYF. The CDR3 DNA is TGTGCCAGCAGTTTTGGCCGAGGCCCTAAACAAGAGACCCAGTACTTC.